This T cell receptor beta chain was recorded in a study of control samples from healthy donors and cancer patients. Assay: immunoSEQ multiplex PCR; the TCRdb copy retains only in-frame clones and omits some. The data show approximately 53,000 clones, around 90% seen once. Germline V CDR1 and CDR2: LGHNA, YSLEER. The CDR3 has 14 residues. V was pared by 0 bases and J by 4 bases, with 7 bases between. The clonotype originates from a man aged 25 to 40 with colorectal cancer. The sample was PBMCs. The chain uses TRBV4-3 and TRBJ1-5; D gene uncertain. The CDR3 DNA reads TGCGCCAGCAGCCAAGATACACTTAATCAGCCCCAGCATTTT. Its translation: CASSQDTLNQPQHF.